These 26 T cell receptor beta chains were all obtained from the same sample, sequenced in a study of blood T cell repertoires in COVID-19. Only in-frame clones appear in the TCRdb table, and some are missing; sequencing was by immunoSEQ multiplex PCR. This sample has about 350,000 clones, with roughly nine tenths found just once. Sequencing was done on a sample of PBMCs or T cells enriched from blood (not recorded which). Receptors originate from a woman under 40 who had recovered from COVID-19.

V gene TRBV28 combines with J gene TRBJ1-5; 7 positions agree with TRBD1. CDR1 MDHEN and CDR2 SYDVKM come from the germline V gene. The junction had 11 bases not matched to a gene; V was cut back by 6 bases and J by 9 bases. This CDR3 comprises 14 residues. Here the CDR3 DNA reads TGTGCCAGCAGGTACAGGGGAGGCGCGGGGCCCCAGCATTTT. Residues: CASRYRGGAGPQHF. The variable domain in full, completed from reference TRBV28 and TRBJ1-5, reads DVKVTQSSRYLVKRTGEKVFLECVQDMDHENMFWYRQDPGLGLRLIYFSYDVKMKEKGDIPEGYSVSREKKERFSLILESASTNQTSMYLCASRYRGGAGPQHFGDGTRLSIL.

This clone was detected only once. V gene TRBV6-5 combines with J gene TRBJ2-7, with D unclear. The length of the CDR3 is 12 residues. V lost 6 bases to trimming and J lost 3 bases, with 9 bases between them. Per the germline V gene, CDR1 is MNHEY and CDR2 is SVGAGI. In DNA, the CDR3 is TGTGCCAGCAGGGTGACAAGCTACGAGCAGTACTTC. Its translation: CASRVTSYEQYF.

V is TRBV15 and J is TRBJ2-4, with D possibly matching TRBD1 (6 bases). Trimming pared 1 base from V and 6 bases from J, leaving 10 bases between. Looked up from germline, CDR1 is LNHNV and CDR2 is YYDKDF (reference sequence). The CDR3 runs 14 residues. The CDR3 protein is CATSRVLQGNIQYF. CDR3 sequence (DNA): TGTGCCACCAGCAGAGTCCTACAGGGAAACATTCAGTACTTC.

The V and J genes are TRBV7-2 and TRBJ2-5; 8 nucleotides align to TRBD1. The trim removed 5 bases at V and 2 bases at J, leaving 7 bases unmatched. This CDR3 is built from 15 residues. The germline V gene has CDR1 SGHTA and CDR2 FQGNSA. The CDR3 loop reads CASSPGQGRQETQYF. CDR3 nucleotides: TGTGCCAGCAGCCCAGGACAGGGTAGGCAAGAGACCCAGTACTTC.

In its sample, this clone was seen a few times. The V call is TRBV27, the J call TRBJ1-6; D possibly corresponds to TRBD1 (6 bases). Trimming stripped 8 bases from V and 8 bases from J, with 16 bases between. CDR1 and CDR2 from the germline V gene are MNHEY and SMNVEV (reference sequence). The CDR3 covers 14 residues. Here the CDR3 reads CASGVGGGYSPLHF. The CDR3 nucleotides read TGTGCCAGCGGCGTTGGGGGCGGTTATTCACCCCTCCACTTT.

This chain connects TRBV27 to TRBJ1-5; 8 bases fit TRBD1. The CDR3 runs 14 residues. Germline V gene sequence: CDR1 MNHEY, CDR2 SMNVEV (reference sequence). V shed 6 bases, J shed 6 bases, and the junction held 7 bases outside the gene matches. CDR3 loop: CASRPDRGGQPQHF. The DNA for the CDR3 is TGTGCCAGCAGACCCGACAGGGGAGGTCAGCCCCAGCATTTT.

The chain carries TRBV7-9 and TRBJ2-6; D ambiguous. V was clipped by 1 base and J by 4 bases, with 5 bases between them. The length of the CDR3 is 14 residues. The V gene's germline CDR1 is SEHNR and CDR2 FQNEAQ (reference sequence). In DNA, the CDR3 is TGTGCCAGCAGCTTAGGTTCAGGGGCCAACGTCCTGACTTTC. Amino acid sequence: CASSLGSGANVLTF.

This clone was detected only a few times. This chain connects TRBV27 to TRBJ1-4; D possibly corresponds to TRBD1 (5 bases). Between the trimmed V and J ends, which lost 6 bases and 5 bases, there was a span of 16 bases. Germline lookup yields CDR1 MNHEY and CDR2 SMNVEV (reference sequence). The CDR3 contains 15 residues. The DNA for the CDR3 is TGTGCCAGCAGAGGGGCTGACCGGGCGAATGAAAAACTGTTTTTT. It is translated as CASRGADRANEKLFF.

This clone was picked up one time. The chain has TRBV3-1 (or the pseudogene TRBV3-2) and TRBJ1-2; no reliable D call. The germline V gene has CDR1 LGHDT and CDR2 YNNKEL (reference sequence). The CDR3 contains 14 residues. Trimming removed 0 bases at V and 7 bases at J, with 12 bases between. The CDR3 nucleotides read TGTGCCAGCAGCCAAGACCCGGGAGGCGGTGGCTACACCTTC. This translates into CASSQDPGGGGYTF.

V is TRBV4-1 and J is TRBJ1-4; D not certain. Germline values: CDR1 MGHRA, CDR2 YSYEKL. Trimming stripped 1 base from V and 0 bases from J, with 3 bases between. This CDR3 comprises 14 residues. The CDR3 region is CASSQAATNEKLFF. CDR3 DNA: TGCGCCAGCAGCCAAGCCGCAACTAATGAAAAACTGTTTTTT.

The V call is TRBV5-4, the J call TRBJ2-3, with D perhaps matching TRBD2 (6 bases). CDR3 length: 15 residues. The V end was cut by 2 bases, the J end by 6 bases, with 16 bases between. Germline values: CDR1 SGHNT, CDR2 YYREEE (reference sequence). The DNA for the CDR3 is TGTGCCAGCAGCTTTCGCGGGGCGTCCGGGGATACGCAGTATTTT. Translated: CASSFRGASGDTQYF.

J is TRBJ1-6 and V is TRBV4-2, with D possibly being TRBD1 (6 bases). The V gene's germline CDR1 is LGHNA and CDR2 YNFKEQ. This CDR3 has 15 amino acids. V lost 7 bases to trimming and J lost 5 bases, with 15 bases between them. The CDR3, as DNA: TGTGCCAGCACCTCATCGGGACAAGATAATTCACCCCTCCACTTT. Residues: CASTSSGQDNSPLHF.

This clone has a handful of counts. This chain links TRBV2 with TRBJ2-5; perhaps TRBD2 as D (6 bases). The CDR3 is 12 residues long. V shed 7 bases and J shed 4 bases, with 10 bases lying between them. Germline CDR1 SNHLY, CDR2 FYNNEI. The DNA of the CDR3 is TGTGCCAGCATGGGGGGAGGAGAGACCCAGTACTTC. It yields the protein CASMGGGETQYF.

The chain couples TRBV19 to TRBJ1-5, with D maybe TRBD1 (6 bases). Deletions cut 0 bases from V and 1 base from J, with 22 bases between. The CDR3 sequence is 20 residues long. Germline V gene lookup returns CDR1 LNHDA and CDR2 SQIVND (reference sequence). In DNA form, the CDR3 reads TGTGCCAGTAGTATAGAAGGGGGTCGGGGATGGGCCGGAAGCAATCAGCCCCAGCATTTT. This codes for CASSIEGGRGWAGSNQPQHF.

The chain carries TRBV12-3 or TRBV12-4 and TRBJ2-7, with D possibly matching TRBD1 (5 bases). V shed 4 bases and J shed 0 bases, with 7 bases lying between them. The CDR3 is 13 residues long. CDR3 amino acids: CASSYRSSYEQYF. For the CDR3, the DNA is TGTGCCAGCAGTTACAGGAGCTCCTACGAGCAGTACTTC.

CDR3 residues: CASSLGARGEQYF. CDR3 DNA sequence: TGTGCCAGCAGCTTAGGAGCAAGAGGCGAGCAGTACTTC. The chain couples TRBV7-2 to TRBJ2-7; no definite D call. Germline-derived CDR1 and CDR2 are SGHTA and FQGNSA. The CDR3 loop spans 13 amino acids. The V gene lost 1 base and the J gene lost 6 bases, with 10 bases spanning the gap.

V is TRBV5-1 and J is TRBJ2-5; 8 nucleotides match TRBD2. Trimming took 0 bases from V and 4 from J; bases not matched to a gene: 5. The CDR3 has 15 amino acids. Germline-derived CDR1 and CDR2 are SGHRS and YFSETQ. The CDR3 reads CASSLAGGSVETQYF. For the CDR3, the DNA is TGCGCCAGCAGCTTGGCGGGGGGGTCTGTAGAGACCCAGTACTTC.

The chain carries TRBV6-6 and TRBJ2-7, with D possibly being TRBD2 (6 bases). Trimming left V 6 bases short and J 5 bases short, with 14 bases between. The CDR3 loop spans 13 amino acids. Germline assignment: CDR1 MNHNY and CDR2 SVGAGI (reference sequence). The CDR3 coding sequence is TGTGCCAGCAGAGAGCCGGGGGAACACGAGCAGTACTTC. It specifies CASREPGEHEQYF.

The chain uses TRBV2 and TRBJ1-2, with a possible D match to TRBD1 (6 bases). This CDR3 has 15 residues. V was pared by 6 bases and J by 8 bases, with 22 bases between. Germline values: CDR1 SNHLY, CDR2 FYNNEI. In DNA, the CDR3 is TGTGCCAGCAGGTCCTTGGCCAGGGGTGCAGAAGGCTACACCTTC. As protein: CASRSLARGAEGYTF.

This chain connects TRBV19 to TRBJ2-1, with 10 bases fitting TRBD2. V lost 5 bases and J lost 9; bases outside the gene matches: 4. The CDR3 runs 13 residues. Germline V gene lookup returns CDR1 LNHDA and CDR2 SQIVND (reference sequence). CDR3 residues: CASSDSGGLEQFF. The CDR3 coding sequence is TGTGCCAGTAGTGATAGCGGGGGGCTTGAGCAGTTCTTC.

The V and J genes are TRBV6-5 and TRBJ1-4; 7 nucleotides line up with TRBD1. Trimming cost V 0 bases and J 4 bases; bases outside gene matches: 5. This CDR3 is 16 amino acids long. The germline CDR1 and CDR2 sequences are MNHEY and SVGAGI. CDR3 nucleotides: TGTGCCAGCAGTTACTCGGGGACAGCAGATAATGAAAAACTGTTTTTT. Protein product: CASSYSGTADNEKLFF.

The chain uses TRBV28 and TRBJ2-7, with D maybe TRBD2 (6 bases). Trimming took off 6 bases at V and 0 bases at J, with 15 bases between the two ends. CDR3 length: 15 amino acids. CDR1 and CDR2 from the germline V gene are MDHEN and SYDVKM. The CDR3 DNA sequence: TGTGCCAGCAGCCTGAATAGCGGTTTCTCCTACGAGCAGTACTTC. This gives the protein CASSLNSGFSYEQYF.

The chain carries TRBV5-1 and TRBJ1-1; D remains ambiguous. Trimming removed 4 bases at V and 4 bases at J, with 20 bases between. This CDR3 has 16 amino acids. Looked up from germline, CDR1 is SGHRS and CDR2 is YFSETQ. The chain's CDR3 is CASSPEPRTPSTEAFF. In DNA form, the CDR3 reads TGCGCCAGCAGCCCGGAACCCCGGACTCCGTCCACTGAAGCTTTCTTT.

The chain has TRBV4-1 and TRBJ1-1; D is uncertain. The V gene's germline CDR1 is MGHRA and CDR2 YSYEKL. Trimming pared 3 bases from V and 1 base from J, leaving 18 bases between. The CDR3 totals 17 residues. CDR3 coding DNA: TGCGCCAGCAGCCAGGGCGGGGTGGACCGGGAGAACACTGAAGCTTTCTTT. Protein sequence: CASSQGGVDRENTEAFF.

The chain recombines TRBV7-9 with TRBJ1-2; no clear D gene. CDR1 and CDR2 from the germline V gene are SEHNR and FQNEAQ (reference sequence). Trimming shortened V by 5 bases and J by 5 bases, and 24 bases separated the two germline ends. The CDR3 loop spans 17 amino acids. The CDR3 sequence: CASSPLSAGLKWYGYTF. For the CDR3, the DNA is TGTGCCAGCAGCCCGTTGTCGGCGGGCCTCAAGTGGTATGGCTACACCTTC.

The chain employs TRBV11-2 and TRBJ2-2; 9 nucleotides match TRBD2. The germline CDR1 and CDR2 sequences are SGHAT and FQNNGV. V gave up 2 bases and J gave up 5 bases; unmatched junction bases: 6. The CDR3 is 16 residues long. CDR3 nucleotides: TGTGCCAGCAGCTTATCCCGAGCGGGGGGTACCGGGGAGCTGTTTTTT. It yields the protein CASSLSRAGGTGELFF.